Listed below are T cell receptor beta chains from one sample, sequenced in a study of blood T cell repertoires in COVID-19. The protocol was immunoSEQ multiplex PCR, while the TCRdb copy is restricted to in-frame clones and leaves out a portion. The data contain tens of thousands of clones, around 79% of them singletons. Sequencing was done on a sample of peripheral blood. The receptors come from a human donor in a cohort sampled during active COVID-19. CDR3s include the opening cysteine and the closing phenylalanine or tryptophan. The D gene is left open where the match is weak. A clone size is listed for some rows: how often the clone was seen (once, few, many), or a class if it is expanded.

CDR3 DNA,CDR3 protein,clone size,D gene,V gene,J gene
TGTGCCAGCAGCCAAGGACTAGCGGGAGGCCAAGAGACCCAGTACTTC,CASSQGLAGGQETQYF,.,TRBD2,TRBV3-1/TRBV3-2,TRBJ2-5
TGTGCCAGCAGCGTTGGAAGCGGGGGATTAGTAGATACGCAGTATTTT,CASSVGSGGLVDTQYF,.,TRBD2,TRBV9,TRBJ2-3
TGTGCCAGCTCACCACAGGAGGGGAGGGGTTCACCCCTCCACTTT,CASSPQEGRGSPLHF,.,.,TRBV18,TRBJ1-6
TGTGCCAGCAGATTCCGGGACAGCGAAAAACTGTTTTTT,CASRFRDSEKLFF,.,TRBD1,TRBV13,TRBJ1-4
TGTGCCAGCAGCCCCTACGAGGGTGGCTATGGCTACACCTTC,CASSPYEGGYGYTF,once,.,TRBV5-5,TRBJ1-2
TGCGCCAGCAGCTTGGGGGGCGCGTCCGGAAACACCATATATTTT,CASSLGGASGNTIYF,.,.,TRBV5-1,TRBJ1-3
TGTGCCAGCAGCTCTACAGGGTCCACCGGGGAGCTGTTTTTT,CASSSTGSTGELFF,.,.,TRBV11-2,TRBJ2-2
TGTGCCAGCAGTGAAACAGGAAGACGGAACGAGCAGTACTTC,CASSETGRRNEQYF,.,.,TRBV25-1,TRBJ2-7
TGTGCCAGCAGTTTATCAGGGGGGGAAGCTTTCTTT,CASSLSGGEAFF,.,TRBD1,TRBV12-3/TRBV12-4,TRBJ1-1
TGTGCCAGCAGCGCCAGGGGGGACACTGAAGCTTTCTTT,CASSARGDTEAFF,.,TRBD1,TRBV11-3,TRBJ1-1